The 26 T cell receptor beta chains presented below share a single source sample, sequenced in a study of early T cells in non-severe SARS-CoV-2 infection. TCRdb called the 5' RACE reads again in MiXCR, with one record for every CDR3 protein. The sample has 100,000 to 130,000 distinct CDR3 sequences, around an eighth seen once. The sample taken for sequencing was whole blood. All receptors derive from an adult who was a healthcare worker with PCR-confirmed SARS-CoV-2 infection or an uninfected control (not recorded which).

This chain joins TRBV6-5 and TRBJ1-1; D remains ambiguous. Germline CDR1 and CDR2: MNHEY and SVGAGI. There are 14 residues in the CDR3. Trimming removed 2 bases at V and 3 bases at J, with 10 bases between. The CDR3 reads CASSYGRADTEAFF. CDR3 nucleotide sequence: TGTGCCAGCAGTTACGGGAGAGCAGACACTGAAGCTTTCTTT.

This chain links TRBV7-9 with TRBJ2-1; D possibly uses TRBD1 or TRBD2 (5 bases each). The CDR3 length is 15 residues. In germline, CDR1 is SEHNR, CDR2 FQNEAQ (reference sequence). The V end lost 6 bases, the J end lost 7 bases, and 19 bases lay between the germline ends. The DNA of the CDR3 is TGTGCCAGCAGTTTCAGGACTGGGGCGGCGAATGAGCAGTTCTTC. It yields the protein CASSFRTGAANEQFF.

This clonotype showed up just a few times. This sequence joins TRBV10-3 and TRBJ2-1, with 8 bases identical to TRBD2. After removal of 6 bases from V and 3 bases from J, the junction contained 1 base not matched to a gene. The CDR3 has 13 residues. Germline CDR1 reads ENHRY; CDR2 reads SYGVKD. CDR3 residues: CAISREGYNEQFF. DNA for the CDR3: TGTGCCATCAGCCGGGAGGGCTACAATGAGCAGTTCTTC.

In this sample, this clonotype turned up many times. The CDR3: CSARAGTDISGTQYF. CDR3 sequence (DNA): TGCAGTGCTAGAGCCGGGACAGACATTTCAGGGACGCAGTATTTT. This chain uses TRBV20-1 with TRBJ2-3; the match to TRBD1 covers 7 bases. There are 15 residues in the CDR3. Germline-derived CDR1 and CDR2 are DFQATT and SNEGSKA (reference sequence). With V trimmed by 1 base and J by 9 bases, 13 bases remained unmatched.

The chain uses TRBV10-3 and TRBJ2-5; D is uncertain. V was trimmed by 10 bases and J by 5 bases, leaving 11 bases between them. From germline, CDR1 is ENHRY and CDR2 SYGVKD. There are 11 residues in the CDR3. CDR3 residues: CATLGLETQYF. The DNA for the CDR3 is TGTGCCACCCTTGGGCTGGAGACCCAGTACTTC.

This clonotype was picked up many times. The rearrangement links TRBV7-6 to TRBJ2-7, with D perhaps being TRBD1 or TRBD2 (6 bases each). Germline V gene lookup returns CDR1 SGHVS and CDR2 FNYEAQ. V was cut by 1 base and J by 6 bases, with 10 bases left in between. The CDR3 loop spans 13 amino acids. DNA for the CDR3: TGTGCCAGCAGCTTAGGAGGGGGAGGCGAGCAGTACTTC. Its protein product is CASSLGGGGEQYF.

The chain combines TRBV11-2 with TRBJ2-2; 10 bases line up with TRBD1. The trim removed 5 bases at V and 0 bases at J, leaving 9 bases unmatched. Germline CDR1 and CDR2: SGHAT and FQNNGV. The CDR3 is 18 residues long. CDR3 bases: TGTGCCAGCAGCCGGAGGGACAGGGGCATTTCGAACACCGGGGAGCTGTTTTTT. Translation gives CASSRRDRGISNTGELFF.

This clonotype was picked up many times. The chain employs TRBV6-1 and TRBJ2-3; TRBD2 matches 8 bases. In germline, CDR1 is MNHNS, CDR2 SASEGT. This CDR3 region has 17 residues. Losses at the gene ends were 5 bases for V and 6 bases for J; bases not matched to a gene: 16. Written as DNA, the CDR3 is TGTGCCAGCAGTCAGTTCGCGGGGGGAGAAGTGGTGGATACGCAGTATTTT. Amino acid sequence: CASSQFAGGEVVDTQYF.

V and J are TRBV2 and TRBJ2-7, with D tentatively TRBD2 (6 bases). The germline V gene encodes CDR1 SNHLY and CDR2 FYNNEI. Between the trimmed V and J ends, which lost 7 bases and 1 base, there was a span of 14 bases. The CDR3 length is 14 residues. Here the CDR3 DNA reads TGTGCCAGCATGTACGGGACTGCTTCCTACGAGCAGTACTTC. This translates into CASMYGTASYEQYF.

The chain employs TRBV29-1 and TRBJ1-2; 9 bases are a match to TRBD1. There are 13 residues in the CDR3. CDR1 and CDR2 from the germline V gene are SQVTM and ANQGSEA. Unmatched junction bases numbered 7, after V lost 7 bases and J lost 4 bases. The CDR3 DNA reads as TGCAGCGCCCCGGGGACAGGGCTCTATGGCTACACCTTC. Its protein is CSAPGTGLYGYTF.

The gene calls are TRBV10-3 and TRBJ2-7; maybe TRBD1 (6 bases). The CDR3 sequence is 15 residues long. CDR1 is ENHRY and CDR2 is SYGVKD in the germline V gene. The V gene lost 6 bases and the J gene lost 4 bases, with 19 bases spanning the gap. DNA of the CDR3: TGTGCCATCAGCGCTGGGGACACTGAGGGTTACGAGCAGTACTTC. This encodes CAISAGDTEGYEQYF.

This clonotype occurred many times. The CDR3: CASSPANNYGYTF. Written as DNA, the CDR3 is TGTGCCAGCAGTCCCGCCAATAACTATGGCTACACCTTC. The chain is built from TRBV12-3 or TRBV12-4 and TRBJ1-2; D gene unclear. This CDR3 spans 13 amino acids. V was clipped by 5 bases and J by 1 base, with 8 bases between them.

Of note for this clonotype: This may come from a read error, since a much larger clone is one base off. The chain has TRBV3-1 and TRBJ2-7; no firm D call. This CDR3 is 14 amino acids long. Germline V gene sequence: CDR1 LGHDT, CDR2 YNNKEL (reference sequence). In nucleotides, the CDR3 is TGTGCCAGCAGCCCCTCGGACGGACCCTACGAGCGGTACTTC. It encodes CASSPSDGPYERYF.

This clonotype was recorded many times. The chain recombines TRBV5-6 with TRBJ2-3; 7 bases are a match to TRBD1. Germline V lookup: CDR1 SGHDT, CDR2 YYEEEE. V lost 3 bases, J lost 5 bases, and 12 bases stayed unmatched. The CDR3 is 16 amino acids. The CDR3 loop reads CASSSGTGARGDTQYF. The CDR3 DNA reads TGTGCCAGCAGCTCCGGAACAGGGGCCCGCGGAGATACGCAGTATTTT. Supplemented by reference TRBV5-6 and TRBJ2-3, the full variable domain reads DAGVTQSPTHLIKTRGQQVTLRCSPKSGHDTVSWYQQALGQGPQFIFQYYEEEERQRGNFPDRFSGHQFPNYSSELNVNALLLGDSALYLCASSSGTGARGDTQYFGPGTRLTVL.

At least ten counts were recorded for this clonotype. The V gene is TRBV7-9, the J gene TRBJ2-7; a weak D match, TRBD2 (6 bases). Trimming took 0 bases from V and 4 from J, leaving 10 bases between them. The germline V gene encodes CDR1 SEHNR and CDR2 FQNEAQ (reference sequence). The CDR3 runs 14 residues. The CDR3 DNA follows: TGTGCCAGCAGCTTAGCGGGACTGACATACGAGCAGTACTTC. Translated, it gives CASSLAGLTYEQYF.

This clonotype was found many times. This rearrangement joins TRBV5-1 to TRBJ1-3; D is unclear. The germline V and J ends were trimmed by 6 bases and 4 bases, with 14 bases remaining between them. Per germline, CDR1 SGHRS and CDR2 YFSETQ. The CDR3 length is 14 residues. The CDR3, as DNA: TGCGCCAGCAAAGCCCTCGCGGACGGAAACACCATATATTTT. This sequence encodes CASKALADGNTIYF. The full variable domain, with the rest looked up from reference TRBV5-1 and TRBJ1-3, is KAGVTQTPRYLIKTRGQQVTLSCSPISGHRSVSWYQQTPGQGLQFLFEYFSETQRNKGNFPGRFSGRQFSNSRSEMNVSTLELGDSALYLCASKALADGNTIYFGEGSWLTVV.

This clonotype was picked up many times. The J gene is TRBJ1-5, the V gene TRBV6-1, with 9 bases fitting TRBD1. V trimming: 9 bases; J trimming: 0 bases; junction bases outside the gene matches: 9. This CDR3 spans 16 amino acids. Germline loops: CDR1 MNHNS, CDR2 SASEGT. For the CDR3, the DNA is TGTGCCAGTTCAAGGACAGGGGCTAATAGCAATCAGCCCCAGCATTTT. It translates to CASSRTGANSNQPQHF.

The sample holds a few counts of this clonotype. V is TRBV7-8 and J is TRBJ2-1; maybe TRBD1 (6 bases). The germline CDR1 and CDR2 sequences are SGHVS and FQNEAQ. V gave up 6 bases and J gave up 5 bases, with 20 bases separating them. This CDR3 contains 16 residues. The CDR3 DNA reads TGTGCCAGCAGACTAGGGTATTTGGGGGCTCACAATGAGCAGTTCTTC. Its protein is CASRLGYLGAHNEQFF.

There are many counts of this clonotype. The chain recombines TRBV29-1 with TRBJ1-1; D remains unclear. The CDR3 totals 10 residues. V lost 7 bases to trimming and J lost 1 base, with 4 bases between them. The V gene's germline CDR1 is SQVTM and CDR2 ANQGSEA. CDR3 sequence (DNA): TGCAGCGCCCAGAACACTGAAGCTTTCTTT. Encoded protein: CSAQNTEAFF.

This clonotype appeared many times. The chain is built from TRBV10-3 and TRBJ2-3; D unresolved. The CDR3 totals 12 residues. Deletions cut 2 bases from V and 4 bases from J, with 4 bases between. Per the germline V gene, CDR1 is ENHRY and CDR2 is SYGVKD. The CDR3 here is CAISERADTQYF. CDR3 coding DNA: TGTGCCATCAGTGAGAGGGCAGATACGCAGTATTTT.

This clonotype was seen many times. The chain has TRBV5-5 and TRBJ2-7; 9 bases agree with TRBD1. The CDR3 loop spans 15 amino acids. Germline assignment: CDR1 SGHKS and CDR2 YYEKEE (reference sequence). Trimming cost V 5 bases and J 5 bases; bases outside gene matches: 11. The chain's CDR3 is CASSLTGTGFNEQYF. DNA for the CDR3: TGTGCCAGCAGTTTAACCGGGACAGGGTTTAACGAGCAGTACTTC.

The chain is built from TRBV29-1 and TRBJ2-7, with a weak D call TRBD1 (6 bases). Per germline, CDR1 SQVTM and CDR2 ANQGSEA. CDR3 length: 15 amino acids. V was cut by 0 bases and J by 0 bases, with 12 bases left in between. The chain's CDR3 is CSVEDHRVGSYEQYF. The CDR3 DNA follows: TGCAGCGTTGAAGATCACAGGGTGGGCTCCTACGAGCAGTACTTC.

V gene TRBV11-2 combines with J gene TRBJ2-3, with TRBD1 as a possible D gene (6 bases). CDR1 is SGHAT, CDR2 FQNNGV, per germline. The CDR3 is made up of 13 amino acids. Trimming removed 5 bases at V and 4 bases at J, with 10 bases between. CDR3 sequence reads: CASSQTGSDTQYF. The CDR3 nucleotides are TGTGCCAGCAGCCAGACAGGATCAGATACGCAGTATTTT.

This clonotype was counted only a few times. The gene calls are TRBV9 and TRBJ2-7; TRBD1 agrees at 8 bases. J gave up 6 bases and V 2 bases, and 1 base lay outside the gene matches. The CDR3 has 12 amino acids. The germline gives CDR1 SGDLS, CDR2 YYNGEE. In DNA form, the CDR3 reads TGTGCCAGCAGCGTTACAGGGGGCGAGCAGTACTTC. Amino acids: CASSVTGGEQYF.

This clonotype was seen only a few times. The rearrangement links TRBV6-5 to TRBJ1-1; D unclear. Germline CDR1 MNHEY, CDR2 SVGAGI. Trimming shortened V by 6 bases and J by 4 bases, and 18 bases separated the two germline ends. The CDR3 spans 15 residues. The CDR3 DNA reads TGTGCCAGCAGCCCGGACGGTTTTAGAGGCACTGAAGCTTTCTTT. The encoded protein is CASSPDGFRGTEAFF.

This clonotype turned up a few times. This chain joins TRBV27 and TRBJ1-2, with D possibly being TRBD1 (5 bases). Trimming pared 9 bases from V and 0 bases from J, leaving 14 bases between. Germline V gene sequence: CDR1 MNHEY, CDR2 SMNVEV (reference sequence). The CDR3 sequence is 14 residues long. The CDR3: CASKTGPPNYGYTF. The CDR3 bases are TGTGCCAGTAAGACGGGGCCTCCTAACTATGGCTACACCTTC.